This T cell receptor (beta chain) was obtained from a study of post-analysis software for immune sequencing data. Study information: Disease courses included relapsing-remitting, secondary progressive and progressive-relapsing multiple sclerosis.

Overall study results and limits: The F measure placed samples prepared in the same batch into strongly shared clusters. In patients, TRBV5-6, TRBV5-1 and TRBV20-1 belonged to roughly 5 TRBV segments found more frequently than in controls. There was significantly lower normalized Chao1 diversity in multiple sclerosis patients than in controls.

This clonotype has just a few counts. The antigen remains undetermined. The library was made from cDNA and included unique molecular identifiers. Once roughly 0.95 to 10 million T cells were used, about 510,000 cDNA molecules resulted. TCRdb ran MiXCR on the PCR reads and lists one entry per CDR3 protein. The table records about 400,000 distinct CDR3 sequences, roughly 36% of them present only once. Looked up from germline, CDR1 is SGHTA and CDR2 is FQGNSA. Unmatched junction bases numbered 5, after V lost 4 bases and J lost 5 bases. The CDR3 totals 14 residues. The chain uses TRBV7-2 and TRBJ2-7; TRBD1 matches 10 bases. Sequenced sample: blood. The source of this sequence is a girl aged 5-17 years with multiple sclerosis. The CDR3 bases are TGTGCCAGCAGCTCGATGACAGGGGGCCACGAGCAGTACTTC. As protein: CASSSMTGGHEQYF.